These 18 T cell receptor beta chains originate from one sample sequenced in a study of human T cells and chemical hapten exposure. TCRdb re-analysed the RACE reads in MiXCR, keeping a single row per CDR3 protein. The repertoire includes about 120,000 distinct CDR3 sequences, approximately 14% of them detected once, and 0.9% to 0.95% sits in the top ten. The time point denotes: patch test 1, 2 weeks after DPC sensitization. Documented treatment: therapeutic diphenylcyclopropenone sensitization with weekly scalp DPC. The source material was whole blood, sampled in connection with sensitization to the hapten diphenylcyclopropenone (DPC). These receptors all stem from a man between 18 and 29 years old with alopecia areata. Some clones in this sample may be carry-over from other donors' samples.

This clonotype was counted ten times or more. CDR3 loop: CASSFGGTEAFF. The CDR3 DNA is TGTGCCAGCAGCTTTGGGGGCACTGAAGCTTTCTTT. The chain employs TRBV5-4 and TRBJ1-1; a weak D match, TRBD1 (5 bases). The V and J ends lost 2 bases and 4 bases respectively, with 6 bases between them. This CDR3 region has 12 residues. Germline CDR1 is SGHNT and CDR2 is YYREEE (reference sequence).

This chain links TRBV5-1 with TRBJ2-6, with a tentative D call TRBD1 (5 bases). This CDR3 contains 18 residues. Looked up from germline, CDR1 is SGHRS and CDR2 is YFSETQ. Trimming left V 0 bases short and J 0 bases short, with 13 bases between. DNA for the CDR3: TGCGCCAGCAGCTTGGCAGGGTCCTCTCTCTCTGGGGCCAACGTCCTGACTTTC. This codes for CASSLAGSSLSGANVLTF.

This chain connects TRBV5-1 to TRBJ2-3; TRBD1 agrees at 8 bases. The V segment lost 3 bases and the J segment 4 bases; nucleotides outside the gene matches: 7. CDR3 length: 15 residues. Looked up from germline, CDR1 is SGHRS and CDR2 is YFSETQ. The CDR3 region is CASSSPDREADTQYF. CDR3 nucleotides: TGCGCCAGCAGCTCCCCGGACAGGGAGGCAGATACGCAGTATTTT.

This clonotype appeared many times. CDR3 region: CASSIGEDTEAFF. CDR3 nucleotide sequence: TGTGCCAGTAGTATTGGGGAGGACACTGAAGCTTTCTTT. The chain joins TRBV19 to TRBJ1-1; D is uncertain. The CDR3 runs 13 residues. V was shortened by 3 bases and J by 3 bases, with 8 bases between the two germline ends. Germline CDR1 reads LNHDA; CDR2 reads SQIVND (reference sequence).

This clonotype has ten or more counts. This rearrangement joins TRBV11-1 to TRBJ2-2, with D unclear. Trimming removed 1 base at V and 4 bases at J, with 7 bases between. Germline CDR1 SGHAT, CDR2 FQDESV (reference sequence). CDR3 size: 14 residues. The CDR3 nucleotides are TGTGCCAGCAGCTTAGACAGCACCACCGGGGAGCTGTTTTTT. Amino acid sequence: CASSLDSTTGELFF.

The chain combines TRBV7-2 with TRBJ2-7, with D possibly TRBD2 on 5 matching bases. Looked up from germline, CDR1 is SGHTA and CDR2 is FQGNSA. The CDR3 consists of 13 residues. Trimming stripped 3 bases from V and 7 bases from J, with 13 bases between. The CDR3 nucleotides read TGTGCCAGCAGCTTCCGGGGAACGAGGGAGCAGTACTTC. This sequence encodes CASSFRGTREQYF. Filled out from reference TRBV7-2 and TRBJ2-7, the complete variable domain reads GAGVSQSPSNKVTEKGKDVELRCDPISGHTALYWYRQSLGQGLEFLIYFQGNSAPDKSGLPSDRFSAERTGGSVSTLTIQRTQQEDSAVYLCASSFRGTREQYFGPGTRLTVT.

The table lists this clonotype with many counts. This rearrangement joins TRBV15 to TRBJ1-1; perhaps TRBD1 as D (5 bases). V lost 5 bases, J lost 1 base, and 8 bases lay in between. The CDR3 covers 13 residues. Germline values: CDR1 LNHNV, CDR2 YYDKDF (reference sequence). CDR3 nucleotide sequence: TGTGCCACCAGCGGGACGGAGAACACTGAAGCTTTCTTT. Protein sequence: CATSGTENTEAFF.

Only a few counts were recorded for this clonotype. The V gene is TRBV5-1, the J gene TRBJ1-5, with unresolved D. CDR3 length: 13 residues. V was trimmed by 4 bases and J by 6 bases, leaving 11 bases between them. From germline, CDR1 is SGHRS and CDR2 YFSETQ. The CDR3, as DNA: TGCGCCAGCAGCGAGAGGGTCGGTCAGCCCCAGCATTTT. Residues: CASSERVGQPQHF.

This clonotype was observed once. The CDR3: CASSQNTRDRELFF. The CDR3 bases are TGTGCCAGCAGCCAAAACACTAGGGACCGGGAGCTGTTTTTT. This chain uses TRBV11-1 with TRBJ2-2; D may match TRBD1 or TRBD2 (5 bases each). V lost 5 bases and J 9 bases, leaving 16 bases between the germline ends. CDR1 is SGHAT, CDR2 FQDESV, per germline (reference sequence). This CDR3 is 14 amino acids long.

The CDR3 DNA sequence: TGCGCCAGCAGCCAAGATCCCCCACTAGCGGGGGGTTCCTACAATGAGCAGTTCTTC. Its translation: CASSQDPPLAGGSYNEQFF. This chain links TRBV4-3 with TRBJ2-1, with 12 nucleotides matching TRBD2. The CDR3 runs to 19 residues. Trimming at V came to 0 bases and at J to 1 base, leaving 7 bases not matched to a gene. From germline, CDR1 is LGHNA and CDR2 YSLEER.

This clonotype appeared many times. The rearrangement uses TRBV4-3 and TRBJ2-2, with D possibly being TRBD1 (6 bases). Germline V gene lookup returns CDR1 LGHNA and CDR2 YSLEER. V lost 3 bases and J 0 bases, leaving 14 bases between the germline ends. The CDR3 contains 17 residues. CDR3 in amino acids: CASSQETGTTNTGELFF. Here the CDR3 DNA reads TGCGCCAGCAGCCAGGAAACCGGGACAACGAACACCGGGGAGCTGTTTTTT.

This clonotype came up a few times. The chain carries TRBV20-1 and TRBJ1-3; perhaps TRBD1 as D (5 bases). Germline V CDR1 and CDR2: DFQATT, SNEGSKA (reference sequence). Trimming removed 3 bases from V and 4 bases from J, with 10 bases in between. The CDR3 spans 13 residues. CDR3 protein: CSASGRDGNTIYF. CDR3 sequence (DNA): TGCAGTGCTAGTGGCAGGGACGGAAACACCATATATTTT.

V and J are TRBV28 and TRBJ2-7; TRBD1 aligns across 8 bases. The CDR3 covers 15 residues. Germline V gene sequence: CDR1 MDHEN, CDR2 SYDVKM. V lost 3 bases, J lost 5 bases, and 9 bases stayed unmatched. CDR3 sequence: CASSLGGQGGNEQYF. CDR3 sequence (DNA): TGTGCCAGCAGTTTGGGAGGACAGGGCGGCAACGAGCAGTACTTC.

The chain uses TRBV20-1 and TRBJ1-2; D call uncertain. Germline V CDR1 and CDR2: DFQATT, SNEGSKA (reference sequence). V dropped 1 base and J dropped 4 bases, with 7 bases sitting between them. This CDR3 spans 12 amino acids. The CDR3 nucleotides are TGCAGTGCTAGAGTAGAGATCTATGGCTACACCTTC. Protein product: CSARVEIYGYTF.

In its sample, this clonotype was seen a few times. The rearrangement uses TRBV7-6 and TRBJ2-5; D is perhaps TRBD1 (5 bases). The ends were cut back, 3 bases at V and 2 bases at J, with 7 bases in the middle. Germline assignment: CDR1 SGHVS and CDR2 FNYEAQ. The CDR3 has 13 amino acids. The CDR3 region has the DNA TGTGCCAGCAGCTTGACAGAACAAGAGACCCAGTACTTC. It codes for CASSLTEQETQYF.

This clonotype was counted at least ten times. The genes are TRBV12-3 or TRBV12-4 and TRBJ2-5; TRBD2 matches 11 bases. V shed 2 bases and J 14 bases; nucleotides not matched to a gene: 10. The CDR3 length is 14 residues. CDR3 DNA sequence: TGTGCCAGCAGTTTACAAGCCGGACTAGCGGGTCCCTACTTC. Amino acids: CASSLQAGLAGPYF.

This clonotype was counted a few times. This chain joins TRBV5-6 and TRBJ1-3; 7 bases are a match to TRBD1. The CDR3 covers 14 residues. Germline V gene data show CDR1 as SGHDT and CDR2 as YYEEEE. With 3 bases clipped from V and 4 bases from J, the junction kept 4 bases outside the gene matches. This CDR3 reads CASSWDSGGNTIYF. Here the CDR3 DNA reads TGTGCCAGCAGCTGGGACAGCGGAGGAAACACCATATATTTT.

Ten or more counts support this clonotype. This chain uses TRBV7-6 with TRBJ1-1; D may be TRBD1 (5 bases). V gave up 5 bases and J gave up 5 bases, with 9 bases separating them. The CDR3 covers 12 residues. From germline, CDR1 is SGHVS and CDR2 FNYEAQ. This chain's CDR3 is CASSGGGTEAFF. The DNA for the CDR3 is TGTGCCAGCAGCGGGGGGGGGACTGAAGCTTTCTTT.